The rows below give T cell receptor beta chains drawn from one sample of a study of a mutant IDH1 vaccine in newly diagnosed glioma. Only in-frame clones appear in the TCRdb table, and some are missing; sequencing was by immunoSEQ multiplex PCR. The repertoire holds about 30,000 clones, with nearly 90% as singletons. The antigens of these receptors remain unknown. Here the sequenced sample was PBMCs, taken from a glioma patient whose treatment included an IDH1 peptide vaccine. These TCRs come from a man between 18 and 35 years old with glioma. Each CDR3 is given with its conserved first and last residue. A D gene is named only where the DNA matches it firmly. Rows may omit the clone size; those that give it use once, few, many or a size class.

>-|-|TRBV27|TRBJ2-1
TGTGCCAGCAACTTCGAGAGAGGATCCTACAATGAGCAGTTCTTC
CASNFERGSYNEQFF
>-|TRBD2|TRBV6-1|TRBJ2-1
TGTGCCAGCAGTCCGGGACTAGCAGATTACAATGAGCAGTTCTTC
CASSPGLADYNEQFF
>-|-|TRBV19|TRBJ1-2
TGTGCCAGTAGCCTGGACAGCCGCTATGGCTACACCTTC
CASSLDSRYGYTF
>-|TRBD1|TRBV29-1|TRBJ2-7
TGCAGCGTTGTGGACTCGGGACAGGGGTTGGAGCAGTACTTC
CSVVDSGQGLEQYF
>-|-|TRBV5-1|TRBJ2-4
TGCGCCAGCAGCTTGTCCGGATTGAGGGACATTCAGTACTTC
CASSLSGLRDIQYF
>-|-|TRBV9|TRBJ1-4
TGTGCCAGCAGCGTAACTGGACAGATGAATGAAAAACTGTTTTTT
CASSVTGQMNEKLFF
>-|-|TRBV4-3|TRBJ2-5
TGCGCCAGCAGCCAAGCCCCGTCTAGTCAAGAGACCCAGTACTTC
CASSQAPSSQETQYF
>-|TRBD2|TRBV6-1|TRBJ2-7
TGTGCCAGCAGTGAAAGGCTAGCGGGGGACGAGCAGTACTTC
CASSERLAGDEQYF
>-|-|TRBV6-6|TRBJ2-7
TGTGCCAGCAGTTACTCGATGGGAGACTCCTACGAGCAGTACTTC
CASSYSMGDSYEQYF
>-|-|TRBV7-8|TRBJ1-5
TGTGCCAGCAGCTTAGCGGGGGGGGCGAGCAATCAGCCCCAGCATTTT
CASSLAGGASNQPQHF
>-|TRBD1|TRBV4-1|TRBJ2-3
TGCGCCAGCAGCCCCGGGACAGGGAAAGATACGCAGTATTTT
CASSPGTGKDTQYF
>-|TRBD1|TRBV5-1|TRBJ1-2
TGCGCCAGCAGCTTGGTAATACAGGGGATGGACTATGGCTACACCTTC
CASSLVIQGMDYGYTF
>-|-|TRBV19|TRBJ1-1
TGTGCCAGTAGGCCGTCCATGAACACTGAAGCTTTCTTT
CASRPSMNTEAFF
>-|-|TRBV4-2|TRBJ2-7
TGTGCCAGCAGCCAGAGCGAAACCTACGAGCAGTACTTC
CASSQSETYEQYF
>few|TRBD2|TRBV6-1|TRBJ2-1
TGTGCCAGCAGTGAATCGGGACTAGCGGGGGACATCTACAATGAGCAGTTCTTC
CASSESGLAGDIYNEQFF
>-|-|TRBV7-2|TRBJ1-2
TGTGCCAGCAGCTTAGAGAGCACCTATGGCTACACCTTC
CASSLESTYGYTF
>once|-|TRBV6-5|TRBJ1-5
TGTGCCAGCAGTTCCAGGGGCGGTCAGCCCCAGCATTTT
CASSSRGGQPQHF
>-|TRBD1|TRBV2|TRBJ1-2
TGTGCCAGCAGCTCGACAGGGAACTATGGCTACACCTTC
CASSSTGNYGYTF
>-|-|TRBV10-2|TRBJ1-1
TGCGCCAGCATCGGGAGCCCCGGGGAACGGACTGAAGCTTTCTTT
CASIGSPGERTEAFF
>few|-|TRBV6-5|TRBJ1-1
TGTGCCAGCAGTTACTCCACCAACTCGGGCACTGAAGCTTTCTTT
CASSYSTNSGTEAFF
>-|-|TRBV5-6|TRBJ2-7
TGTGCCAGCAGCACCTACCGGGACCTAACCTACGAGCAGTACTTC
CASSTYRDLTYEQYF
>-|-|TRBV29-1|TRBJ1-2
TGCAGCGTTGATAGTCCGGCGAGGTCAGGACGCGGCTACACCTTC
CSVDSPARSGRGYTF
>-|-|TRBV6-5|TRBJ1-1
TGTGCCAGCAGTCAGGGCCGGTCCACTGAAGCTTTCTTT
CASSQGRSTEAFF
>-|-|TRBV5-6|TRBJ1-1
TGTGCCAGCAGCTCCCTGAAAGAAGCTTTCTTT
CASSSLKEAFF
>-|-|TRBV4-2|TRBJ2-3
TGTGCCAGCAGCCAAGGGGCAGGATCTAGCACAGATACGCAGTATTTT
CASSQGAGSSTDTQYF
>-|-|TRBV20-1|TRBJ2-7
TGCAGTGCTAGAGACAGCTACGAGCAGTACTTC
CSARDSYEQYF
>-|TRBD1|TRBV4-1|TRBJ2-7
TGCGCCAGCAGCCAACCGGGACAGCCTTACGAGCAGTACTTC
CASSQPGQPYEQYF
>-|TRBD1|TRBV6-5|TRBJ2-1
TGTGCCAGCAGTCCTCTATCAGGGGGTGAGCAGTTCTTC
CASSPLSGGEQFF
>-|TRBD1|TRBV25-1|TRBJ1-2
TGTGCCAGCAGTGCACAGGGGGAAGGCTACACCTTC
CASSAQGEGYTF
>-|TRBD1|TRBV5-4|TRBJ1-4
TGTGCCAGCAGTTCGGGACAGAATAATGAAAAACTGTTTTTT
CASSSGQNNEKLFF
>once|-|TRBV7-2|TRBJ1-1
TGTGCCAGCAGCTTATTTCAACACTTGAACACTGAAGCTTTCTTT
CASSLFQHLNTEAFF
>-|-|TRBV7-8|TRBJ2-2
TGTGCCAGCAGCCGTAGGGAAACCGGGGAGCTGTTTTTT
CASSRRETGELFF
>-|TRBD1|TRBV4-3|TRBJ1-5
TGCGCCAGCAGCCCGGACAGGGGGCCGAATCAGCCCCAGCATTTT
CASSPDRGPNQPQHF
>-|-|TRBV14|TRBJ1-1
TGTGCCAGCAGCCTGGGGAGGGGTGAAGCTTTCTTT
CASSLGRGEAFF
>-|-|TRBV13|TRBJ2-7
TGTGCCAGCAGCTTAGGCCTAAAGTCGGTCGAGCAGTACTTC
CASSLGLKSVEQYF
>-|-|TRBV5-4|TRBJ1-3
TGTGCCAGCAGCCGGGACCATGGAAACACCATATATTTT
CASSRDHGNTIYF
>-|-|TRBV29-1|TRBJ1-1
TGCAGCGTTGTTGGGAGCTCGGGCAACACTGAAGCTTTCTTT
CSVVGSSGNTEAFF
>-|TRBD1|TRBV6-6|TRBJ1-2
TGTGCCAGCAGACCCCCGGGACAGGGAGATGGCTACACCTTC
CASRPPGQGDGYTF
>-|-|TRBV30|TRBJ2-3
TGTGCCTGGAGCGCTCCTGGAGTTACAGATACGCAGTATTTT
CAWSAPGVTDTQYF
>-|-|TRBV4-2|TRBJ2-3
TGTGCCAGCAGCCAAGATACGGTAGGGAGTGCAGATACGCAGTATTTT
CASSQDTVGSADTQYF
>-|-|TRBV7-9|TRBJ2-1
TGTGCCAGCAGCTCGGCAACGGGCCCGTCTAATGAGCAGTTCTTC
CASSSATGPSNEQFF
>-|-|TRBV27|TRBJ1-2
TGTGCCAGCAGTTTATTAGGGAATAACTATGGCTACACCTTC
CASSLLGNNYGYTF
>-|-|TRBV5-1|TRBJ2-7
TGCGCCAGCAGCTTGGCTGGCAACTCCTACGAGCAGTACTTC
CASSLAGNSYEQYF
>-|TRBD2|TRBV5-1|TRBJ2-3
TGCGCCAGCAGCTTCACCCGGGGGGGCTACACAGATACGCAGTATTTT
CASSFTRGGYTDTQYF
>-|-|TRBV30|TRBJ1-3
TGTGCCTGCTATCCCCGGGCGGGTTATGGAAACACCATATATTTT
CACYPRAGYGNTIYF
>-|-|TRBV14|TRBJ1-1
TGTGCCAGCAGCCTTAGGAGGGCTGAAGCTTTCTTT
CASSLRRAEAFF
>-|-|TRBV7-2|TRBJ1-1
TGTGCCAGCAGCCTCAGACAGGCGGGGACTGAAGCTTTCTTT
CASSLRQAGTEAFF